The next 24 T cell receptor beta chains were all read from a single sample in a study of blood T cell repertoires in COVID-19 (dated by TCRdb to about 2020). The receptor library was made with the immunoSEQ multiplex PCR assay. Held by TCRdb, this immuneACCESS table contains in-frame sequences only and omits some clones. Under half of the omission traces to an unresolved V gene where checked; the cause of the rest is unknown. Counted in this sample were more than 45,000 clones; around 76% of them appeared once. 4.5% to 6% of the sample is in the top ten clones. Sequenced material: peripheral blood. These receptors all come from a human donor in a cohort sampled during active COVID-19.

The chain joins TRBV15 to TRBJ2-1; D is ambiguous. The V and J ends lost 4 bases and 4 bases respectively, with 2 bases between them. The germline V gene has CDR1 LNHNV and CDR2 YYDKDF (reference sequence). CDR3 size: 11 residues. This chain's CDR3 is CATSTYNEQFF. The CDR3 nucleotides are TGTGCCACCAGCACTTACAATGAGCAGTTCTTC.

This chain connects TRBV11-2 to TRBJ1-1; 8 bases agree with TRBD1. The CDR3 is 16 residues long. V was clipped by 4 bases and J by 1 base; unmatched bases: 8. Germline lookup yields CDR1 SGHAT and CDR2 FQNNGV. CDR3 sequence: CASSSLQGARNTEAFF. The CDR3 DNA reads as TGTGCCAGCAGCTCGCTCCAGGGGGCGCGGAACACTGAAGCTTTCTTT.

The chain joins TRBV5-6 to TRBJ1-5; TRBD1 agrees at 7 bases. With V trimmed by 1 base and J by 4 bases, 5 bases remained unmatched. Germline CDR1 and CDR2: SGHDT and YYEEEE. This CDR3 contains 15 residues. CDR3 residues: CASSLRGQGNQPQHF. The CDR3 DNA is TGTGCCAGCAGCTTGAGGGGGCAGGGGAATCAGCCCCAGCATTTT. Drawing the rest from reference TRBV5-6 and TRBJ1-5, the complete variable domain is DAGVTQSPTHLIKTRGQQVTLRCSPKSGHDTVSWYQQALGQGPQFIFQYYEEEERQRGNFPDRFSGHQFPNYSSELNVNALLLGDSALYLCASSLRGQGNQPQHFGDGTRLSIL.

The chain is built from TRBV5-1 and TRBJ2-7, with D perhaps TRBD1 (5 bases). This CDR3 is built from 15 residues. Trimming stripped 0 bases from V and 3 bases from J, with 13 bases between. The germline V gene has CDR1 SGHRS and CDR2 YFSETQ. The CDR3 nucleotides are TGCGCCAGCAGCTTGGCGAGTGGGCAGGGCTACGAGCAGTACTTC. It specifies CASSLASGQGYEQYF. Combining the CDR3 with reference TRBV5-1 and TRBJ2-7 gives the whole variable domain KAGVTQTPRYLIKTRGQQVTLSCSPISGHRSVSWYQQTPGQGLQFLFEYFSETQRNKGNFPGRFSGRQFSNSRSEMNVSTLELGDSALYLCASSLASGQGYEQYFGPGTRLTVT.

This chain links TRBV7-2 with TRBJ2-3; weak D call: TRBD2 (6 bases). The CDR3 totals 15 residues. Looked up from germline, CDR1 is SGHTA and CDR2 is FQGNSA. V was trimmed by 1 base and J by 0 bases, leaving 8 bases between them. The CDR3 sequence is CASSLGDWSTDTQYF. CDR3 nucleotide sequence: TGTGCCAGCAGCTTAGGGGACTGGAGCACAGATACGCAGTATTTT. Using reference TRBV7-2 and TRBJ2-3 for the parts outside the CDR3, the full variable domain is GAGVSQSPSNKVTEKGKDVELRCDPISGHTALYWYRQSLGQGLEFLIYFQGNSAPDKSGLPSDRFSAERTGGSVSTLTIQRTQQEDSAVYLCASSLGDWSTDTQYFGPGTRLTVL.

This chain connects TRBV28 to TRBJ1-5, with TRBD1 matching 9 bases. Germline V gives CDR1 MDHEN, CDR2 SYDVKM. V was clipped by 6 bases and J by 5 bases; unmatched bases: 5. This CDR3 spans 14 amino acids. The CDR3 here is CASSPTGGYQPQHF. The CDR3 DNA follows: TGTGCCAGCAGCCCAACAGGGGGCTATCAGCCCCAGCATTTT.

The rearrangement links TRBV2 to TRBJ2-7; D unresolved. Germline V gene sequence: CDR1 SNHLY, CDR2 FYNNEI. V lost 8 bases to trimming and J lost 0 bases, with 14 bases between them. CDR3 length: 14 amino acids. DNA for the CDR3: TGTGCCAGCGGGCTTGGGTACCCCTCCTACGAGCAGTACTTC. It specifies CASGLGYPSYEQYF.

This clone has just a few counts. As DNA, the CDR3 is TGTGCCAGCAGCCAACCCCGGGGGGACGGCTTTGGAGAGCAGTACTTC. As protein: CASSQPRGDGFGEQYF. The chain links TRBV13 to TRBJ2-7; 7 bases fit TRBD2. J was trimmed by 7 bases and V by 5 bases; bases with no gene match: 17. Looked up from germline, CDR1 is PRHDT and CDR2 is FYEKMQ (reference sequence). The CDR3 is made up of 16 amino acids.

This clone was seen a handful of times. The chain combines TRBV5-3 with TRBJ1-2; D is unclear. TRBV5-3 qualifies as an ORF whose function is uncertain. Deletions cut 5 bases from V and 1 base from J, with 18 bases between. The CDR3 spans 16 residues. CDR3 sequence reads: CARRPLLIRGNYGYTF. DNA of the CDR3: TGTGCCAGAAGGCCCCTTTTGATCCGCGGTAACTATGGCTACACCTTC.

This chain uses TRBV7-2 with TRBJ1-2; 8 bases agree with TRBD1. Germline V gene sequence: CDR1 SGHTA, CDR2 FQGNSA. This CDR3 region has 16 residues. V shed 5 bases and J 7 bases; nucleotides not matched to a gene: 15. CDR3 DNA sequence: TGTGCCAGCAGCCCTCGCGAGGGCAGGGGGCTTGGTGGCTACACCTTC. Translating gives CASSPREGRGLGGYTF.

The chain joins TRBV11-2 to TRBJ2-7, with 12 bases matching TRBD2. This CDR3 spans 17 amino acids. With V trimmed by 5 bases and J by 5 bases, 13 bases remained unmatched. Germline lookup yields CDR1 SGHAT and CDR2 FQNNGV. The CDR3 protein is CASSPRTSGTFMNEQYF. The CDR3 region has the DNA TGTGCCAGCAGCCCTCGGACTAGCGGGACCTTTATGAACGAGCAGTACTTC.

The chain links TRBV7-7 to TRBJ2-1; TRBD1 is a possible D gene (7 bases). The V end lost 5 bases, the J end lost 1 base, and 9 bases lay between the germline ends. The CDR3 is 14 residues long. The germline V gene encodes CDR1 SSHAT and CDR2 FNYEAQ (reference sequence). The CDR3 DNA is TGTGCCAGCAGCCCAGGGGGGTCCTACAATGAGCAGTTCTTC. Its translation: CASSPGGSYNEQFF.

This rearrangement joins TRBV13 to TRBJ2-2; 7 bases are shared with TRBD1. With 0 bases clipped from V and 3 bases from J, the junction kept 1 base outside the gene matches. Germline CDR1 PRHDT, CDR2 FYEKMQ (reference sequence). The CDR3 runs 15 residues. DNA of the CDR3: TGTGCCAGCAGCTTAGGGACAGGGCACACCGGGGAGCTGTTTTTT. It yields the protein CASSLGTGHTGELFF.

The rearrangement joins TRBV19 to TRBJ1-2; D might be TRBD1 (5 bases). The germline V gene encodes CDR1 LNHDA and CDR2 SQIVND (reference sequence). Trimming left V 3 bases short and J 3 bases short, with 11 bases between. The CDR3 length is 14 residues. CDR3 coding DNA: TGTGCCAGTAGTATTGGGGCCCGGGACTATGGCTACACCTTC. Its translation is CASSIGARDYGYTF.

The chain combines TRBV7-9 with TRBJ1-2, with D possibly being TRBD1 (6 bases). V lost 5 bases, J lost 4 bases, and 26 bases lay in between. Germline CDR1 SEHNR, CDR2 FQNEAQ (reference sequence). The CDR3 runs to 18 residues. CDR3 in amino acids: CASSEEVGGASVFYGYTF. CDR3 sequence (DNA): TGTGCCAGCAGCGAAGAAGTAGGGGGAGCCTCGGTTTTCTATGGCTACACCTTC.

This clone appeared a single time. This sequence joins TRBV6-4 and TRBJ1-2; 7 bases are shared with TRBD1. Trimming took 9 bases from V and 7 from J; bases not matched to a gene: 11. This CDR3 has 13 amino acids. Per germline, CDR1 MRHNA and CDR2 SNTAGT. The CDR3 reads CAREDRTTRGYTF. The CDR3 bases are TGTGCCAGAGAGGACAGGACAACGCGTGGCTACACCTTC.

The chain has TRBV6-5 and TRBJ2-2, with TRBD1 as a possible D gene (5 bases). Germline lookup yields CDR1 MNHEY and CDR2 SVGAGI. The CDR3 is 15 residues long. The V and J ends lost 6 bases and 2 bases respectively, with 13 bases between them. The CDR3 protein is CASSTRQINTGELFF. CDR3 coding DNA: TGTGCCAGCAGCACCAGACAGATCAACACCGGGGAGCTGTTTTTT.

The J gene is TRBJ2-2, the V gene TRBV7-3, with 7 positions matching TRBD1. V shed 3 bases and J 4 bases; nucleotides not matched to a gene: 5. CDR1 SGHTA and CDR2 FQGTGA come from the germline V gene. The CDR3 runs 15 residues. The CDR3 reads CASSFRGKSTGELFF. For the CDR3, the DNA is TGTGCCAGCAGCTTCAGGGGGAAGAGCACCGGGGAGCTGTTTTTT.

The chain recombines TRBV3-1 (or the pseudogene TRBV3-2) with TRBJ2-5; possible D gene TRBD2, 6 bases. This CDR3 has 17 residues. Germline V gene lookup returns CDR1 LGHDT and CDR2 YNNKEL (reference sequence). Trimming shortened V by 0 bases and J by 5 bases, and 19 bases separated the two germline ends. The CDR3 DNA reads as TGTGCCAGCAGCCAAGATGTGATGGGGGGTTCTGGGGAGACCCAGTACTTC. Amino acid sequence: CASSQDVMGGSGETQYF.

The table lists this clone with a count of one. The chain couples TRBV9 to TRBJ2-7; 7 nucleotides match TRBD2. This CDR3 spans 14 amino acids. J was trimmed by 7 bases and V by 0 bases; bases with no gene match: 7. Germline V gene sequence: CDR1 SGDLS, CDR2 YYNGEE. CDR3 sequence: CASSVEGREREQYF. The CDR3 bases are TGTGCCAGCAGCGTAGAAGGGAGGGAGAGGGAGCAGTACTTC.

V and J are TRBV28 and TRBJ2-5; D is perhaps TRBD2 (5 bases). The CDR3 has 14 residues. Trimming left V 1 base short and J 4 bases short, with 10 bases between. Germline values: CDR1 MDHEN, CDR2 SYDVKM. CDR3 region: CASSLYGGRETQYF. Here the CDR3 DNA reads TGTGCCAGCAGTTTATACGGCGGGCGAGAGACCCAGTACTTC.

The rearrangement joins TRBV27 to TRBJ1-5; weak D call: TRBD1 (5 bases). Germline V gene sequence: CDR1 MNHEY, CDR2 SMNVEV (reference sequence). Trimming stripped 0 bases from V and 2 bases from J, with 8 bases between. The CDR3 runs to 15 residues. For the CDR3, the DNA is TGTGCCAGCAGTTTATCTTGGGGCCGCAATCAGCCCCAGCATTTT. The encoded protein is CASSLSWGRNQPQHF.

The CDR3 DNA sequence: TGTGCCAGCAGCTTAGATCCCAACTACGAGCAGTACTTC. This encodes CASSLDPNYEQYF. V is TRBV11-2 and J is TRBJ2-7; D gene unclear. Germline V CDR1 and CDR2: SGHAT, FQNNGV. The CDR3 consists of 13 residues. V lost 0 bases and J lost 3, with 6 bases in between.

The sample holds a few counts of this clone. The chain employs TRBV5-6 and TRBJ1-5, with D perhaps TRBD1 (6 bases). This CDR3 spans 18 amino acids. Germline V gives CDR1 SGHDT, CDR2 YYEEEE. V lost 2 bases, J lost 6 bases, and 24 bases lay in between. CDR3: CASSFSGDPANVGQPQHF. CDR3 sequence (DNA): TGTGCCAGCAGCTTTTCAGGGGACCCTGCAAATGTAGGTCAGCCCCAGCATTTT.